A selection of T cell receptor beta chains follows, all from one sample in a study of blood T cell repertoires in COVID-19. Only in-frame clones appear in the TCRdb table, and some are missing; sequencing was by immunoSEQ multiplex PCR. The data show approximately 41,000 clones, about nine tenths seen once. The sample comprised peripheral blood. Receptors were obtained from an elderly woman with active COVID-19. CDR3s include the opening cysteine and the closing phenylalanine or tryptophan. D genes are given only for firm matches. Size values are once, few and many counts, or a class for expanded clones, and some rows have none.

>TRBV7-2|TRBJ1-6|.|19|.
TGTGCCAGCAGCTTAATTCTTCGGGGAGGAAGCTCCTATAATTCACCCCTCCACTTT
CASSLILRGGSSYNSPLHF
>TRBV19|TRBJ2-3|.|17|TRBD2
TGTGCCAGTAGTCCGCGACTAGCGGGGAATGGAGCAGATACGCAGTATTTT
CASSPRLAGNGADTQYF
>TRBV19|TRBJ1-2|.|12|.
TGTGCCAGTAACGACGGACTCTATGGCTACACCTTC
CASNDGLYGYTF
>TRBV7-2|TRBJ2-5|.|13|.
TGTGCCAGCAGCTTAGGACATAAAGAGACCCAGTACTTC
CASSLGHKETQYF
>TRBV15|TRBJ2-2|.|16|TRBD2
TGTGCCACCAGCAGTGGACTAGCGGGGAGGACCGGGGAGCTGTTTTTT
CATSSGLAGRTGELFF
>TRBV24-1|TRBJ2-3|once|15|TRBD1
TGTGCCACCGGGGTTCGGACAGGCGGGACAGATACGCAGTATTTT
CATGVRTGGTDTQYF
>TRBV6-2/TRBV6-3|TRBJ2-2|.|15|TRBD2
TGTGCCAGCAGCCTAGCGGGGGGGCCTCGTGGGGAGCTGTTTTTT
CASSLAGGPRGELFF
>TRBV18|TRBJ1-1|.|13|.
TGTGCCAGCTCAAACGGGTGGTTCACTGAAGCTTTCTTT
CASSNGWFTEAFF
>TRBV6-5|TRBJ1-6|.|13|.
TGTGCCAGCAGTTACTCCGGGGTTTCACCCCTCCACTTT
CASSYSGVSPLHF
>TRBV7-9|TRBJ2-3|.|14|.
TGTGCCAGCAGCTTAAGATCTAGCGAATATACGCAGTATTTT
CASSLRSSEYTQYF
>TRBV27|TRBJ2-2|.|16|TRBD2
TGTGCCAGCAGTTCTAGCGGGGGGGCCGCCACCGGGGAGCTGTTTTTT
CASSSSGGAATGELFF
>TRBV5-1|TRBJ2-3|few|15|TRBD1
TGCGCCAGCAGCTTAGGGGGCTGGTATATAGATACGCAGTATTTT
CASSLGGWYIDTQYF
>TRBV5-1|TRBJ1-2|few|13|.
TGCGCCAGCAGCGCGGACAGTAACTATGGCTACACCTTC
CASSADSNYGYTF
>TRBV19|TRBJ1-5|.|17|TRBD1
TGTGCCAGTAGATCGGGACAGGGCGGTAATAGCAATCAGCCCCAGCATTTT
CASRSGQGGNSNQPQHF
>TRBV18|TRBJ2-7|few|14|TRBD1
TGTGCCAGCTCACCTTCAGGACAGGGTAGGGAGCAGTACTTC
CASSPSGQGREQYF
>TRBV4-2|TRBJ2-3|.|16|.
TGTGCCAGCAGCCAAGATCCCGCAGGTGGCGGGGATACGCAGTATTTT
CASSQDPAGGGDTQYF
>TRBV19|TRBJ1-5|once|14|.
TGTGCCAGTAAGGAGGGTGAATGGAATCAGCCCCAGCATTTT
CASKEGEWNQPQHF
>TRBV28|TRBJ1-5|.|15|.
TGTGCCAGCAGTTCCCCAGGAGGTGGCAATCAGCCCCAGCATTTT
CASSSPGGGNQPQHF
>TRBV5-1|TRBJ2-5|.|15|.
TGCGCCAGCAGCTTTACCCGGGACTCCGTCGAGACCCAGTACTTC
CASSFTRDSVETQYF
>TRBV2|TRBJ1-2|.|15|.
TGTGCCAGCAGTCCCAGGGCGAGGGGGTCATATGGCTACACCTTC
CASSPRARGSYGYTF
>TRBV9|TRBJ1-5|once|14|.
TGTGCCAGCAGCGACGGACAGAGCAATCAGCCCCAGCATTTT
CASSDGQSNQPQHF
>TRBV5-8|TRBJ2-5|.|16|TRBD2
TGTGCCAGCAGCCCCGGGGTAGCGGGGATCCAAGAGACCCAGTACTTC
CASSPGVAGIQETQYF
>TRBV18|TRBJ1-1|.|14|TRBD1
TGTGCCAGCTCACCAGGGACAGGGCGCACTGAAGCTTTCTTT
CASSPGTGRTEAFF
>TRBV7-9|TRBJ2-3|.|15|TRBD2
TGTGCCAGCAGTCGGACTAGCGGGGGGACGGATACGCAGTATTTT
CASSRTSGGTDTQYF
>TRBV30|TRBJ2-3|few|16|TRBD1
TGTGCCTGGACCAAGGCAGGGGGATGGAGCACAGATACGCAGTATTTT
CAWTKAGGWSTDTQYF
>TRBV28|TRBJ2-7|.|15|TRBD1
TGTGCCAGCAGCCCTCCGGGACAGGGACAGCACGAGCAGTACTTC
CASSPPGQGQHEQYF
>TRBV28|TRBJ2-1|.|15|.
TGTGCCAGCAGAAGATGGGGGGGGGCCAGAGATGAGCAGTTCTTC
CASRRWGGARDEQFF
>TRBV7-9|TRBJ1-1|.|13|TRBD1
TGTGCCAGCAGCTTCGCGACAGGGGATGAAGCTTTCTTT
CASSFATGDEAFF